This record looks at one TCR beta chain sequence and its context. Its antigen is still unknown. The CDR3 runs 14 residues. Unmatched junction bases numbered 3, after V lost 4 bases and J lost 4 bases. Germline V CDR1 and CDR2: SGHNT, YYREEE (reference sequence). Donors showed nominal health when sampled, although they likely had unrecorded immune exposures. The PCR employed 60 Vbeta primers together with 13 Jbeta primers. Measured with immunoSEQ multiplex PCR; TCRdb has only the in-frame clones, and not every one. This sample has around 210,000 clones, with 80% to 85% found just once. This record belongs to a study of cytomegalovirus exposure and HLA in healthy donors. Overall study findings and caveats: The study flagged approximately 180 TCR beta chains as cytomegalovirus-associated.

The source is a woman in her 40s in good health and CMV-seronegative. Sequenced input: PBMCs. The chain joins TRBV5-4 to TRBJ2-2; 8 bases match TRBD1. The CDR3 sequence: CASSPTGGTGELFF. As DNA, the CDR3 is TGTGCCAGCAGCCCCACAGGGGGCACCGGGGAGCTGTTTTTT.